One and the same sample provided the 27 T cell receptor beta chains below, sequenced in a study of T cells expressing NK-cell markers. From the 5' RACE reads, TCRdb lists one entry per CDR3 protein and no DNA. The sample totals 500,000 to 700,000 distinct CDR3 sequences. Input material: blood T cells: a sorted CD56 or NKG2C T cell subset, CD4+ or CD8+ T cells, or bulk PBMC T cells (not recorded which). All receptors come from a man younger than 35 in good health.

The V gene is TRBV7-9, the J gene TRBJ2-5. Looked up from germline, CDR1 is SEHNR and CDR2 is FQNEAQ (reference sequence). The CDR3 contains 13 residues. CDR3 loop: CASSPANQETQYF.

The V call is TRBV28, the J call TRBJ2-7; no DNA is available, so the TRBD1 call from TCRdb remains unchecked. This CDR3 region has 12 residues. CDR1 and CDR2 (germline): MDHEN, SYDVKM. CDR3 sequence: CASDRGPREQYF.

The chain links TRBV30 to TRBJ1-2; the TCRdb call, TRBD1, lacks DNA for checking. Germline V CDR1 and CDR2: GTSNPN, SVGIG (reference sequence). CDR3 length: 14 residues. CDR3 sequence: CAWSLGQGTYGYTF.

The V and J genes are TRBV5-4 and TRBJ2-1; TCRdb's D gene call, TRBD2, goes unchecked for lack of DNA. The CDR3 consists of 17 residues. Germline CDR1 is SGHNT and CDR2 is YYREEE (reference sequence). This CDR3 reads CASSSPGTRRGGNEQFF.

This chain connects TRBV5-1 to TRBJ2-7; absent DNA, TCRdb's TRBD2 call cannot be checked. The CDR3 is 16 amino acids. CDR1 and CDR2 from the germline V gene are SGHRS and YFSETQ. The CDR3 reads CASSLVGSGTSYEQYF. Full variable domain (missing parts from reference TRBV5-1 and TRBJ2-7): KAGVTQTPRYLIKTRGQQVTLSCSPISGHRSVSWYQQTPGQGLQFLFEYFSETQRNKGNFPGRFSGRQFSNSRSEMNVSTLELGDSALYLCASSLVGSGTSYEQYFGPGTRLTVT.

This chain joins TRBV20-1 and TRBJ2-1; TCRdb proposes TRBD2, but this gene call is untestable without DNA. Germline loops: CDR1 DFQATT, CDR2 SNEGSKA (reference sequence). The CDR3 consists of 14 residues. The CDR3: CSALAGGSVNEQFF.

The chain carries TRBV10-3 and TRBJ1-4. In germline, CDR1 is ENHRY, CDR2 SYGVKD. The length of the CDR3 is 15 residues. The CDR3 here is CATRGSSTTNEKLFF.

The chain has TRBV12-3 or TRBV12-4 and TRBJ2-1. There are 16 residues in the CDR3. CDR3 amino acids: CASSRFAETSYNEQFF.

The chain joins TRBV3-1 to TRBJ2-3. Germline assignment: CDR1 LGHDT and CDR2 YNNKEL (reference sequence). The CDR3 has 13 residues. The CDR3 spells CASSRRNTDTQYF.

This chain links TRBV19 with TRBJ1-2; no DNA is available, so the TRBD1 call from TCRdb remains unchecked. There are 16 residues in the CDR3. The germline V gene has CDR1 LNHDA and CDR2 SQIVND (reference sequence). The CDR3 spells CASSILFRDRGYGYTF.

This chain uses TRBV11-2 with TRBJ2-3; TCRdb returns TRBD1, unconfirmable since there is no DNA. Germline values: CDR1 SGHAT, CDR2 FQNNGV. The CDR3 contains 16 residues. CDR3 region: CASSFTTGTATDTQYF.

The rearrangement links TRBV20-1 to TRBJ2-7; the D call of TRBD1 rests on TCRdb alone, since no DNA is present to check it. Germline CDR1 DFQATT, CDR2 SNEGSKA (reference sequence). The CDR3 sequence is 13 residues long. CDR3 residues: CSARQGRIYEQYF.

The genes are TRBV12-3 or TRBV12-4 and TRBJ2-1; without DNA, the TCRdb call of TRBD1 cannot be checked. This CDR3 region has 14 residues. The CDR3 spells CASSFETGANEQFF.

V usage is TRBV4-2 and J usage is TRBJ2-7; TCRdb reports TRBD2, a call that lacks DNA to check it against. CDR1 and CDR2 (germline): LGHNA, YNFKEQ. The CDR3 is 16 amino acids. Here the CDR3 reads CASSQDAGTRAAEQYF.

V usage is TRBV28 and J usage is TRBJ2-1; TCRdb's D gene call, TRBD2, goes unchecked for lack of DNA. The germline V gene has CDR1 MDHEN and CDR2 SYDVKM. The CDR3 is made up of 16 amino acids. The chain's CDR3 is CASTPSRLAGTNEQFF.

The rearrangement joins TRBV20-1 to TRBJ2-5; TCRdb selects TRBD1, and the lack of DNA leaves this call unchecked. Germline CDR1 DFQATT, CDR2 SNEGSKA (reference sequence). The CDR3 extends over 12 amino acids. The CDR3 sequence: CNIKGRGGTQYF.

This chain's CDR3 is CASSKDPGLSGNTIYF. The J gene is TRBJ1-3, the V gene TRBV9. The CDR3 length is 16 residues. Germline CDR1 is SGDLS and CDR2 is YYNGEE.

The genes are TRBV7-2 and TRBJ2-3. Germline CDR1 SGHTA, CDR2 FQGNSA. The CDR3 covers 15 residues. CDR3: CASSLGYRYTDTQYF.

The genes are TRBV6-6 and TRBJ2-1; TCRdb calls TRBD2, which cannot be checked without DNA. CDR3 size: 11 residues. CDR1 and CDR2 (germline): MNHNY, SVGAGI (reference sequence). Here the CDR3 reads CASSHQEGEFF.

This chain uses TRBV20-1 with TRBJ2-1. This CDR3 is 14 amino acids long. CDR1 and CDR2 from the germline V gene are DFQATT and SNEGSKA (reference sequence). The CDR3 sequence: CSASPSFSYNEQFF.

This rearrangement joins TRBV27 to TRBJ2-2; without DNA, the TCRdb call of TRBD1 cannot be checked. The CDR3 sequence is 13 residues long. Per germline, CDR1 MNHEY and CDR2 SMNVEV (reference sequence). The CDR3 sequence: CASSVGGGGELFF.

The chain employs TRBV5-1 and TRBJ1-1; as DNA is missing, the TRBD1 call by TCRdb cannot be tested. This CDR3 is built from 17 residues. Germline-derived CDR1 and CDR2 are SGHRS and YFSETQ. CDR3 region: CASSLGQGSGFDTEAFF.

The chain uses TRBV6-1 and TRBJ2-4; the D call from TCRdb, TRBD2, cannot be confirmed without DNA. The CDR3 is 13 residues long. The V gene's germline CDR1 is MNHNS and CDR2 SASEGT. The CDR3 is CASSPLGSYIQYF.

This chain joins TRBV2 and TRBJ2-1. CDR3 length: 12 amino acids. CDR1 SNHLY and CDR2 FYNNEI come from the germline V gene. This CDR3 reads CASQLFQYEQFF.

The rearrangement uses TRBV20-1 and TRBJ2-5; the D call from TCRdb, TRBD2, cannot be confirmed without DNA. The CDR3 runs to 15 residues. Germline values: CDR1 DFQATT, CDR2 SNEGSKA (reference sequence). The CDR3 here is CSAGPGERIQETQYF.

The genes are TRBV27 and TRBJ2-4; TCRdb's assignment of TRBD1 cannot be checked, as there is no DNA. The CDR3 runs 15 residues. Germline CDR1 is MNHEY and CDR2 is SMNVEV (reference sequence). CDR3 amino acids: CASSPDSVAKNIQYF.

The chain couples TRBV6-5 to TRBJ2-1; the TCRdb D gene call, TRBD1, has no DNA to confirm it. The germline V gene encodes CDR1 MNHEY and CDR2 SVGAGI. This CDR3 is built from 17 residues. The CDR3 sequence is CASSYQMDTSGYNEQFF.